This is a list of T cell receptor beta chains from one sample in a study of T cells in Graves' hyperthyroidism and ophthalmopathy. Each CDR3 protein is one row after TCRdb ran MiXCR on the multiplex PCR reads. Of roughly 800,000 distinct CDR3 sequences detected, around 38% appear once; the ten largest clones hold 7.5% to 9.5%. The source material was blood. The receptor set was obtained from a man aged 18-30 years with Graves' hyperthyroidism. Both conserved end residues are part of each CDR3. The order of the fields is V gene, D gene, clone size, J gene, CDR3 DNA, CDR3 protein. D genes are given only for firm matches. A clone size is listed for some rows: how often the clone was seen (once, few, many), or a class if it is expanded.

TRBV11-2	TRBD2	NA	TRBJ2-5	TGTGCCAGCAGCTTAGGCGCCCTAGCGGGGGGGCGAGAGACCCAGTACTTC	CASSLGALAGGRETQYF
TRBV4-3	TRBD1	NA	TRBJ1-4	TGCGCCAGCAGCCAAGGAGGGACAGGGGCGCGAAAACTGTTTTTT	CASSQGGTGARKLFF
TRBV20-1	TRBD2	NA	TRBJ2-7	TGCAGTGCTCAGCGGGAGGGTCGTCTCCTCTACGAGCAGTACTTC	CSAQREGRLLYEQYF
TRBV4-3	NA	NA	TRBJ2-7	TGCGCCAGCAGCCAAAGTGAGACTCTCTCCTACGAGCAGTACTTC	CASSQSETLSYEQYF
TRBV20-1	TRBD2	NA	TRBJ2-5	TGCAGTGCTTCGAGACTAGCGGGGGGATTGATAGAGACCCAGTACTTC	CSASRLAGGLIETQYF
TRBV29-1	NA	NA	TRBJ2-5	TGCAGCGGAGGGGACTTGGCCCAGTACTTC	CSGGDLAQYF
TRBV4-1	NA	once	TRBJ2-5	TGCGCCAGCAGCCCGGCTACGGGACGGCTGCAAGAGACCCAGTACTTC	CASSPATGRLQETQYF
TRBV2	NA	many	TRBJ2-7	TGTGCCAGCAGTGAGTTGGGTTACGAGCAGTACTTC	CASSELGYEQYF
TRBV29-1	NA	many	TRBJ2-7	TGCAGCGTTGAAAGTCCGAAGCGGGCCGACGAGCAGTACTTC	CSVESPKRADEQYF
TRBV29-1	NA	NA	TRBJ1-3	TGCAGCGTCCTTGACAGAGCTGGAAGCACCATATATTTT	CSVLDRAGSTIYF
TRBV6-1	TRBD1	few	TRBJ1-6	TGTGCCAGCCTGAGACAGGGCGGTTCACCCCTCCACTTT	CASLRQGGSPLHF